The rows below give T cell receptor beta chains drawn from one sample of a study of cytomegalovirus exposure and HLA in healthy donors. Profiling relied on immunoSEQ multiplex PCR, and the TCRdb table lists in-frame clones only, not all of them. The table shows approximately 200,000 clones, with 80% to 85% occurring only once. Sequenced: PBMCs. Receptor source: a woman aged 18-35 years in good health and CMV-seropositive. CDR3s include the opening cysteine and the closing phenylalanine or tryptophan. Each record gives: clone size, V gene, J gene, CDR3 protein. For some rows the clone size is stated as once, few or many, or as a class when expanded; others skip it.

NA	TRBV5-8	TRBJ2-4	CASSRGQGAPGKNIQYF
once	TRBV25-1	TRBJ1-2	CASSVDSYGYTF
NA	TRBV9	TRBJ2-1	CASSVDQSGEQFF
NA	TRBV5-1	TRBJ2-3	CVSSRGLAGFTDTQYF
NA	TRBV27	TRBJ2-7	CASARTGGDYYEQYF
NA	TRBV14	TRBJ1-1	CASSPGQALNTEAFF
NA	TRBV7-9	TRBJ2-7	CASSSGQDREQYF
NA	TRBV2	TRBJ1-6	CASSRRGQATYNSPLHF
NA	TRBV4-1	TRBJ1-1	CASSQEGRDTEAFF
NA	TRBV6-1	TRBJ2-7	CASSATGGASSNEQYF
NA	TRBV10-1	TRBJ1-6	CASSDSGGNSPLHF
NA	TRBV19	TRBJ2-5	CASSIGGTVPQETQYF
NA	TRBV11-2	TRBJ2-5	CASSFSSGGRETQYF
NA	TRBV10-3	TRBJ2-3	CAISESKGGGTDTQYF
NA	TRBV6-1	TRBJ2-5	CASRYLETQYF
NA	TRBV5-6	TRBJ2-6	CASSFGRTGANVLTF
NA	TRBV2	TRBJ2-2	CASSGLRSDSNTGELFF
NA	TRBV13	TRBJ2-1	CASSSRRGGEQFF
NA	TRBV11-2	TRBJ2-2	CASSRRQGAGTGELFF
NA	TRBV4-1	TRBJ1-6	CASSHSDWDRGLNSPLHF
NA	TRBV13	TRBJ1-1	CASSAHRDRGRIEAFF
NA	TRBV4-2	TRBJ1-2	CASSPDSPYGYTF
NA	TRBV27	TRBJ2-7	CASARGSEQYF
NA	TRBV19	TRBJ2-7	CASRQGADEQYF
few	TRBV5-1	TRBJ1-6	CASSLGAASPLHF
NA	TRBV7-3	TRBJ2-1	CASSFQAGTYNEQFF
once	TRBV7-2	TRBJ1-2	CASSLDRGYGYTF